A single sample gave rise to the 18 T cell receptor beta chains below, sequenced in a study of beta chain features in type 1 diabetes. All of the isolated RNA was reverse transcribed, so expressed TCRB transcripts were sequenced. Assay: immunoSEQ multiplex PCR; the TCRdb copy retains only in-frame clones and omits some. The table records about 270,000 clones, roughly 15% of them present only once. The sequenced sample was naive CD4+ T cells from blood. These receptor sequences come from a woman between 40 and 50 years old in good health.

This clone was counted a few times. The chain has TRBV5-5 and TRBJ2-7; D ambiguous. The CDR3 runs to 11 residues. The germline V gene has CDR1 SGHKS and CDR2 YYEKEE (reference sequence). V lost 4 bases and J lost 5, with 7 bases in between. Here the CDR3 reads CASSVIDEQYF. The CDR3 nucleotides read TGTGCCAGCAGCGTAATCGACGAGCAGTACTTC.

A few counts support this clone. The rearrangement joins TRBV6-6 to TRBJ1-2; 8 bases are a match to TRBD1. The CDR3 totals 13 residues. Germline V gene data show CDR1 as MNHNY and CDR2 as SVGAGI (reference sequence). V trimming: 6 bases; J trimming: 4 bases; junction bases outside the gene matches: 4. CDR3 sequence reads: CASRAGQAYGYTF. CDR3 nucleotide sequence: TGTGCCAGCAGAGCGGGACAGGCCTATGGCTACACCTTC.

About this clone: A read error is possible here, since a much larger clone lies one base away. The same CDR3 arises from other DNA sequences in this sample as well. The rearrangement uses TRBV5-4 and TRBJ2-3; 7 nucleotides match TRBD2. The CDR3 loop spans 13 amino acids. V dropped 2 bases and J dropped 3; count of bases not matched to a gene: 0. Germline V gene lookup returns CDR1 SGHNT and CDR2 YYREEE (reference sequence). The DNA of the CDR3 is TGTGCCAGCAGCTTAGCGGGGACAGATACGCAGTATTTT. Residues: CASSLAGTDTQYF.

The sample holds a few counts of this clone. The chain links TRBV7-9 to TRBJ1-1; 7 nucleotides align to TRBD1. Germline CDR1 and CDR2: SEHNR and FQNEAQ (reference sequence). The CDR3 is made up of 16 amino acids. The V gene end was trimmed by 4 bases and the J gene end by 0 bases; junction bases not matched to a gene: 8. CDR3 in amino acids: CASSSRTGSMNTEAFF. The CDR3, as DNA: TGTGCCAGCAGCTCTCGGACAGGATCGATGAACACTGAAGCTTTCTTT.

The chain employs TRBV11-2 and TRBJ2-7; D unclear. The V end was cut by 5 bases, the J end by 5 bases, with 10 bases between. This CDR3 region has 12 residues. Germline CDR1 is SGHAT and CDR2 is FQNNGV. The CDR3 coding sequence is TGTGCCAGCAGCCGAGGCGGTAACGAGCAGTACTTC. It yields the protein CASSRGGNEQYF.

This chain connects TRBV19 to TRBJ1-5; 11 bases are a match to TRBD1. Germline CDR1 LNHDA, CDR2 SQIVND (reference sequence). This CDR3 is 14 amino acids long. J gave up 7 bases and V 7 bases, and 6 bases lay outside the gene matches. The CDR3: CASTAGQGAQPQHF. In DNA, the CDR3 is TGTGCCAGTACCGCCGGACAGGGGGCCCAGCCCCAGCATTTT.

V is TRBV7-6 and J is TRBJ1-2; 9 bases are shared with TRBD1. The V and J ends lost 0 bases and 4 bases, in that order; junction bases with no gene match: 9. The CDR3 has 17 residues. CDR1 and CDR2 (germline): SGHVS, FNYEAQ. CDR3 sequence reads: CASSLAPGQGGVYGYTF. Written as DNA, the CDR3 is TGTGCCAGCAGCTTAGCGCCGGGACAGGGAGGGGTCTATGGCTACACCTTC.

V gene TRBV11-1 combines with J gene TRBJ1-6, with TRBD1 matching 7 bases. V lost 3 bases and J lost 7; bases outside the gene matches: 3. Germline V gene lookup returns CDR1 SGHAT and CDR2 FQDESV (reference sequence). The CDR3 is made up of 14 amino acids. CDR3 sequence (DNA): TGTGCCAGCAGCTTCGGCAGGGGGAATTCACCCCTCCACTTT. Amino acid sequence: CASSFGRGNSPLHF.

J is TRBJ2-2 and V is TRBV19; 10 nucleotides match TRBD2. With 7 bases clipped from V and 4 bases from J, the junction kept 12 bases outside the gene matches. The CDR3 sequence is 17 residues long. Germline V CDR1 and CDR2: LNHDA, SQIVND (reference sequence). The CDR3 spells CASTRTGLAGATGELFF. DNA for the CDR3: TGTGCCAGTACCCGAACAGGCCTAGCGGGAGCCACCGGGGAGCTGTTTTTT.

This clone was observed a handful of times. The chain employs TRBV7-2 and TRBJ2-1, with 14 bases matching TRBD2. Looked up from germline, CDR1 is SGHTA and CDR2 is FQGNSA. The V and J ends lost 4 bases and 4 bases, in that order; junction bases with no gene match: 6. The CDR3 loop spans 17 amino acids. The CDR3, as DNA: TGTGCCAGCAGCTCCTGGACTAGCGGGGGGTCTTACAATGAGCAGTTCTTC. Translating gives CASSSWTSGGSYNEQFF.

The chain couples TRBV11-1 to TRBJ2-7, with D unclear. Germline V lookup: CDR1 SGHAT, CDR2 FQDESV (reference sequence). V shed 2 bases and J shed 2 bases, with 7 bases lying between them. The CDR3 is made up of 13 amino acids. In DNA form, the CDR3 reads TGTGCCAGCAGCTTAAGTCTAACCTACGAGCAGTACTTC. This encodes CASSLSLTYEQYF.

The genes are TRBV25-1 and TRBJ2-5, with 10 bases that match TRBD2. Looked up from germline, CDR1 is MGHDK and CDR2 is SYGVNS. The CDR3 extends over 13 amino acids. The V gene end was trimmed by 8 bases and the J gene end by 5 bases; junction bases not matched to a gene: 5. The CDR3 coding sequence is TGTGCCAGCGGTTTAGCGGGGGGTGAGACCCAGTACTTC. Residues: CASGLAGGETQYF.

The chain couples TRBV10-3 to TRBJ2-3; TRBD2 aligns across 7 bases. V gave up 4 bases and J gave up 1 base; unmatched junction bases: 2. Germline V gene lookup returns CDR1 ENHRY and CDR2 SYGVKD. This CDR3 has 14 residues. CDR3 sequence (DNA): TGTGCCATCAGTGCCCGGGGGGGCACAGATACGCAGTATTTT. Translating it yields CAISARGGTDTQYF.

The genes are TRBV5-4 and TRBJ1-6; D is unclear. The germline V and J ends were trimmed by 0 bases and 11 bases, with 12 bases remaining between them. The CDR3 totals 14 residues. Germline CDR1 SGHNT, CDR2 YYREEE (reference sequence). CDR3 DNA sequence: TGTGCCAGCAGCTTGGACTCCCAGGAGGCACCCCTCCACTTT. Encoded protein: CASSLDSQEAPLHF.

This clone was detected a few times. The chain has TRBV2 and TRBJ2-2, with TRBD1 matching 10 bases. Germline V gene data show CDR1 as SNHLY and CDR2 as FYNNEI. V dropped 4 bases and J dropped 5; count of bases not matched to a gene: 4. This CDR3 is built from 15 residues. In DNA, the CDR3 is TGTGCCAGCAGTGCGGGACAGGGGACAACCGGGGAGCTGTTTTTT. This codes for CASSAGQGTTGELFF.

The chain carries TRBV5-6 and TRBJ1-4; D is unresolved. Germline V CDR1 and CDR2: SGHDT, YYEEEE. V was pared by 4 bases and J by 8 bases, with 12 bases between. The CDR3 spans 13 residues. The DNA for the CDR3 is TGTGCCAGCAGCAGATTATCCGGGGAAAAACTGTTTTTT. It encodes CASSRLSGEKLFF.

A few counts support this clone. The CDR3 coding sequence is TGCGCCAGCAGCTTGGAAGCGGGGGGACCATCCTACGAGCAGTACTTC. Protein sequence: CASSLEAGGPSYEQYF. The chain employs TRBV5-1 and TRBJ2-7; 9 bases agree with TRBD2. Germline trimming cut 0 bases from V and 1 base from J; bases unmatched to any gene: 5. The CDR3 has 16 residues. Germline V lookup: CDR1 SGHRS, CDR2 YFSETQ.

This clone was observed a few times. The rearrangement uses TRBV25-1 and TRBJ2-7; D ambiguous. The CDR3 covers 13 residues. Trimming took off 5 bases at V and 8 bases at J, with 16 bases between the two ends. Germline V gene data show CDR1 as MGHDK and CDR2 as SYGVNS. The CDR3 region has the DNA TGTGCCAGCAGTATGACTGCTACACACAAGCAGTACTTC. Translating gives CASSMTATHKQYF.